The TCR beta chain under discussion was sequenced for a study of cytomegalovirus exposure and HLA in healthy donors. It was with 60 Vbeta and 13 Jbeta primers that the PCR ran. Sequencing used immunoSEQ multiplex PCR; TCRdb keeps in-frame clones, though not all of them. The sample lists around 100,000 clones; 78% were seen once. Overall study findings and caveats: One variant, a missense change in DCLRE1C, was linked in a later analysis to TCR beta V- and J-gene trimming. An observed cluster of highly shared sequence variants was recorded as a likely sequencing artifact. TCR beta sequences reportedly predicted most subjects' HLA-A and HLA-B alleles accurately.

Worth noting for this clone: Antigen unknown.

The CDR3 runs 13 residues. V was trimmed by 7 bases and J by 4 bases, leaving 11 bases between them. Germline loops: CDR1 GTSNPN, CDR2 SVGIG (reference sequence). The clonotype comes from a woman aged 40 to 50 in good health and CMV-seropositive. The chain carries TRBV30 and TRBJ2-6; the D gene is possibly TRBD1 (5 bases). Material for sequencing was PBMCs. The CDR3 spells CASTDPGANVLTF. The CDR3, as DNA: TGTGCCTCGACAGACCCCGGGGCCAACGTCCTGACTTTC.